This T cell receptor beta chain stems from a study of spatial heterogeneity in lung cancer. Germline V gives CDR1 MNHNS, CDR2 SASEGT. The CDR3 runs 16 residues. With 5 bases clipped from V and 1 base from J, the junction kept 6 bases outside the gene matches. This clonotype appeared many times. Its antigen is still unknown. Study results and caveats: Expanded intratumoral alpha and beta TCR counts tracked tumor mutation counts.

TCRdb independently ran MiXCR on the 5' RACE reads; one entry per CDR3 protein. The sample shows around 100,000 distinct CDR3 sequences, 4% to 4.5% of them seen only once. Noted time point: sample taken at primary tumor resection. The chain employs TRBV6-1 and TRBJ2-3; TRBD2 matches at 10 bases. This specimen was lung tumor tissue, taken at surgery. The source of this sequence is a male donor with early-stage non-small cell lung cancer. CDR3 sequence (DNA): TGTGCCAGCAGTCCCAGGACTAGCGGAGGCACAGATACGCAGTATTTT. Encoded protein: CASSPRTSGGTDTQYF.